This is a list of T cell receptor beta chains from one sample in a study of cytomegalovirus exposure and HLA in healthy donors. Data came from immunoSEQ multiplex PCR; TCRdb stores just in-frame clones and leaves some out. The sample has about 170,000 clones; roughly 76% are singletons. The material sequenced was PBMCs. The receptors were gathered from a woman between 18 and 29 years old in good health and CMV-seropositive. The CDR3 runs from the conserved cysteine through the conserved F or W. Each record gives: clone size, V gene, D gene, J gene, CDR3 DNA, CDR3 protein. D genes are given only for firm matches. Size is stated for part of the rows, as once, few or many counts, or as a class when the clone is expanded.

>-|TRBV21-1|-|TRBJ2-1
TGTGCCAGCAGCAGAAGACAGCGACCTTCCCCCAATGAGCAGTTCTTC
CASSRRQRPSPNEQFF
>few|TRBV5-5|-|TRBJ2-5
TGTGCCAGCAGCTTTCTGTGGGGGCCAGAGACCCAGTACTTC
CASSFLWGPETQYF
>-|TRBV27|TRBD1|TRBJ1-5
TGTGCCAGCAGGACTACAGACAGGGGGCGAGATCAGCCCCAGCATTTT
CASRTTDRGRDQPQHF
>few|TRBV21-1|-|TRBJ2-5
TGTGCCAGCAGCGCCCGACAGACAGTCCAAGAGACCCAGTACTTC
CASSARQTVQETQYF
>-|TRBV10-3|-|TRBJ2-2
TGTGCCATCCTCGGGGGAACCGGGGAGCTGTTTTTT
CAILGGTGELFF
>-|TRBV30|-|TRBJ2-2
TGTGCCGCGAACTTCCCGTACTACACCGGGGAGCTGTTTTTT
CAANFPYYTGELFF
>-|TRBV7-2|TRBD2|TRBJ2-1
TGTGCCAGCAGCTCCGGGACTAGCGGGGACACAGCCGCTTACAATGAGCAGTTCTTC
CASSSGTSGDTAAYNEQFF
>-|TRBV18|-|TRBJ1-2
TGTGCCAGCTCACCTTCAGGGGCCGCTAACTATGGCTACACCTTC
CASSPSGAANYGYTF
>few|TRBV28|-|TRBJ2-7
TGTGCCAGCAGTTACCCTGGGGCGGGAACCTACGAGCAGTACTTC
CASSYPGAGTYEQYF
>once|TRBV9|TRBD1|TRBJ2-7
TGTGCCAGCAGCGTCGGGACAGCCTACGAGCAGTACTTC
CASSVGTAYEQYF
>-|TRBV2|TRBD1|TRBJ1-2
TGTGCCAGCAGTGTATGGGGACAGGGGAGGCATGTCTACACCTTC
CASSVWGQGRHVYTF
>-|TRBV7-2|-|TRBJ2-7
TGTGCCAGCAGCTTAGTACCACTCACTAGCAGTTCCTACGAGCAGTACTTC
CASSLVPLTSSSYEQYF
>-|TRBV5-4|-|TRBJ1-4
TGTGCCAGCAGCTTTCGGACAGAGGGGGAAAAACTGTTTTTT
CASSFRTEGEKLFF
>-|TRBV27|-|TRBJ2-2
TGTGCCAGCAGTTTATGGAGGGGCTCGAACACCGGGGAGCTGTTTTTT
CASSLWRGSNTGELFF
>-|TRBV19|-|TRBJ2-7
TGTGCCAGTAGGGCAGGGGTCGAGCAGTACTTC
CASRAGVEQYF
>-|TRBV7-6|-|TRBJ2-7
TGTGCCAGCGGTGCAGACTACGAGCAGTACTTC
CASGADYEQYF
>-|TRBV27|-|TRBJ2-2
TGTGCCAGCAGTTTCAGTAAGGGAGGTGAAGGGGAGCTGTTTTTT
CASSFSKGGEGELFF
>-|TRBV7-2|-|TRBJ2-1
TGTGCCAGCAGCATGGGACTTAACAATGAGCAGTTCTTC
CASSMGLNNEQFF
>-|TRBV18|-|TRBJ1-6
TGTGCCAGCTCACCACAGCCCGCCGGGACATCCAATTCACCCCTCCACTTT
CASSPQPAGTSNSPLHF
>-|TRBV27|TRBD2|TRBJ2-1
TGTGCCAGCAGTTGGCGGGGGGGCCCCCGAAATGAGCAGTTCTTC
CASSWRGGPRNEQFF
>-|TRBV30|TRBD1|TRBJ1-2
TGTGCCTGGAGGAACGACAGGGGAATAGGGGGCTACACCTTC
CAWRNDRGIGGYTF
>-|TRBV6-6|TRBD1|TRBJ2-7
TGTGCCAGCAATGCCGGGACAGGGAAATACGAGCAGTACTTC
CASNAGTGKYEQYF
>-|TRBV7-9|-|TRBJ2-1
TGTGCCAGCAGCCCGAGAGGGGGGGCCCGAAGATACAATGAGCAGTTCTTC
CASSPRGGARRYNEQFF
>-|TRBV7-2|-|TRBJ2-7
TGTGCCAGCAGCCCTTCGACTCATTACGAGCAGTACTTC
CASSPSTHYEQYF
>-|TRBV7-9|-|TRBJ1-1
TGTGCCAGCAGCTCTAGAAGTGGGGCGCGGGGGACTGAAGCTTTCTTT
CASSSRSGARGTEAFF
>-|TRBV6-6|-|TRBJ2-5
TGTGCCAGCAGTTACCCCCATGGGGCTCAAGAGACCCAGTACTTC
CASSYPHGAQETQYF
>-|TRBV5-6|-|TRBJ1-5
TGTGCCAGCAGCTTCCGGACAGCAGATCAGCCCCAGCATTTT
CASSFRTADQPQHF
>-|TRBV27|TRBD1|TRBJ2-7
TGTGCCAGCAGCCTACAGGGGGCGGGAACCTACGAGCAGTACTTC
CASSLQGAGTYEQYF
>-|TRBV5-8|-|TRBJ2-5
TGTGCCAGCAGCGCGAAAATTGATTTCCAAGAGACCCAGTACTTC
CASSAKIDFQETQYF
>-|TRBV7-9|TRBD1|TRBJ1-1
TGTGCCAGCAGCCCAAGGACAGGAAGGAACACTGAAGCTTTCTTT
CASSPRTGRNTEAFF
>-|TRBV7-9|-|TRBJ2-1
TGTGCCAGCAGCTTCGGAACGGGGGATCATTCCTACAATGAGCAGTTCTTC
CASSFGTGDHSYNEQFF
>-|TRBV6-4|-|TRBJ1-1
TGTGCCAGCAGTGACGAAGGAGGCACTGAAGCTTTCTTT
CASSDEGGTEAFF
>-|TRBV5-1|TRBD1|TRBJ2-2
TGCGCCAGCAGCCCCCCGGGGACAGGGAACACCGGGGAGCTGTTTTTT
CASSPPGTGNTGELFF
>-|TRBV5-5|-|TRBJ2-3
TGTGCCAGCACTGCGTGGGTGGGGGCTAGCACAGATACGCAGTATTTT
CASTAWVGASTDTQYF
>-|TRBV13|-|TRBJ1-2
TGTGCCAGCAGCTTAGAGGGACACCTCTATGGCTACACCTTC
CASSLEGHLYGYTF
>few|TRBV4-2|TRBD2|TRBJ2-7
TGTGCCAGCAGCACTAGGGGGCGCGGGGGACTAGCCCACGAGCAGTACTTC
CASSTRGRGGLAHEQYF
>-|TRBV6-6|-|TRBJ1-2
TGTGCCAGCAGTTACTCGCGGGGAAAGGGCTATGGCTACACCTTC
CASSYSRGKGYGYTF
>-|TRBV5-6|TRBD2|TRBJ2-7
TGTGCCAGCAGCTTGGGTTCCGCGGGGGTCGAGCAGTACTTC
CASSLGSAGVEQYF
>-|TRBV19|TRBD1|TRBJ2-2
TGTGCCAGTAGCCACCCGTTGGACAGGGGTCACGGGGAGCTGTTTTTT
CASSHPLDRGHGELFF
>-|TRBV4-2|TRBD1|TRBJ2-2
TGTGCCAGCAGCCAAGGGCCGGGACAGGGGGCGCAGGCCGGGGAGCTGTTTTTT
CASSQGPGQGAQAGELFF
>-|TRBV7-3|TRBD1|TRBJ1-6
TGTGCCAGCAGCCCACAGACAGGGTCGGGTTCACCCCTCCACTTT
CASSPQTGSGSPLHF
>few|TRBV15|TRBD1|TRBJ1-4
TGTGCCACCAGCAACGAGGGACAGGCTAATGAAAAACTGTTTTTT
CATSNEGQANEKLFF
>few|TRBV4-2|-|TRBJ2-4
TGTGCCAGCAGCCAAGAAGGGGACATTTGGACAAAACTAGCCAAAAACATTCAGTACTTC
CASSQEGDIWTKLAKNIQYF
>-|TRBV7-8|-|TRBJ1-2
TGTGCCAGCAGACCCGCGGGGGCATTGGGGTATGGCTACACCTTC
CASRPAGALGYGYTF
>-|TRBV28|-|TRBJ2-7
TGTGCCAGCAGTTTAGGGCAGGGATACCACGAGCAGTACTTC
CASSLGQGYHEQYF
>-|TRBV5-1|TRBD1|TRBJ2-1
TGCGCCAGCAGCTTGGCCGTAGGACAGGGTGTCAATGAGCAGTTCTTC
CASSLAVGQGVNEQFF
>-|TRBV6-1|-|TRBJ1-3
TGTGCCAGCAGTGTCGGACTCCGATGGGCGAGCTCTGGAAACACCATATATTTT
CASSVGLRWASSGNTIYF
>once|TRBV29-1|-|TRBJ1-2
TGCAGCGTTCAAGGTGAGGGCTATGGCTACACCTTC
CSVQGEGYGYTF
>-|TRBV19|TRBD1|TRBJ2-3
TGTGCCAGTAGTAGTACAGGGGGCTACACAGATACGCAGTATTTT
CASSSTGGYTDTQYF
>-|TRBV28|-|TRBJ1-4
TGTGCCAGCAGTTTGCAGGACAGCTTGAATGAAAAACTGTTTTTT
CASSLQDSLNEKLFF
>-|TRBV19|TRBD2|TRBJ2-1
TGTGCCAGTAGTACACGCCGGGGGGTCTCCAGCCACAATGAGCAGTTCTTC
CASSTRRGVSSHNEQFF
>-|TRBV29-1|TRBD2|TRBJ2-5
TGCAGCGTCCCGACTAGCGGGGGCCGCCAAGAGACCCAGTACTTC
CSVPTSGGRQETQYF
>-|TRBV5-6|-|TRBJ1-2
TGTGCCAGCAGTGGGCATCCCTATGGCTACACCTTC
CASSGHPYGYTF
>few|TRBV28|-|TRBJ1-1
-
CASSFSLDRGREAFF
>-|TRBV27|TRBD2|TRBJ2-2
TGTGCCACCGGACTAGCGGGGGATCCCGGGGAGCTGTTTTTT
CATGLAGDPGELFF